This T cell receptor beta chain came from a study of shared clonotypes between healthy human individuals. Sequenced by immunoSEQ multiplex PCR; TCRdb stores in-frame clones only, minus some. The table shows roughly 810,000 clones, with 96% occurring only once. The CDR3 totals 15 residues. V dropped 5 bases and J dropped 2; count of bases not matched to a gene: 3. CDR1 SNHLY and CDR2 FYNNEI come from the germline V gene. As defined, naive CD8 cells were CD45RO-negative and positively selected for CCR7, with terminally differentiated effector memory CD45RA+ cells excluded. The study enrolled healthy HIV-negative adults without recent acute infections or vaccinations as donors. On this clone itself: No antigen is known for it.

Findings and caveats of the study: Lower generation probabilities were found for non-shared clonotypes than for those shared by all four donors.

Sequences were obtained from naive CD8+ T cells sorted from blood. The sequence derives from a man aged 25-45 years in good health. This chain connects TRBV2 to TRBJ2-7, with TRBD2 matching 13 bases. Here the CDR3 reads CASSRTSGSTYEQYF. DNA of the CDR3: TGTGCCAGCAGTCGGACTAGCGGGAGTACCTACGAGCAGTACTTC.